The 19 T cell receptor beta chains below all came from one sample that was sequenced in a study of early T cells in non-severe SARS-CoV-2 infection. TCRdb itself ran the 5' RACE reads through MiXCR, one entry per CDR3 protein. The sample contains under 100,000 distinct CDR3 sequences, more than 9.5% of which appear only once. Sequencing was performed on whole blood. All receptors come from an adult who was a healthcare worker with PCR-confirmed SARS-CoV-2 infection or an uninfected control (not recorded which).

This clonotype has more than one count but fewer than ten. The gene calls are TRBV2 and TRBJ1-6; 9 nucleotides align to TRBD1. The CDR3 spans 14 residues. V was clipped by 4 bases and J by 7 bases; unmatched bases: 2. Germline-derived CDR1 and CDR2 are SNHLY and FYNNEI. CDR3 residues: CASSVGQGNSPLHF. The CDR3 DNA follows: TGTGCCAGCAGTGTAGGACAGGGGAATTCACCCCTCCACTTT. Full variable domain (outside the CDR3, taken from reference TRBV2 and TRBJ1-6): EPEVTQTPSHQVTQMGQEVILRCVPISNHLYFYWYRQILGQKVEFLVSFYNNEISEKSEIFDDQFSVERPDGSNFTLKIRSTKLEDSAMYFCASSVGQGNSPLHFGNGTRLTVT.

This clonotype was observed at least ten times. The chain carries TRBV7-9 and TRBJ2-3; D is uncertain. CDR3 length: 16 residues. Germline CDR1 SEHNR, CDR2 FQNEAQ (reference sequence). The V end lost 1 base, the J end lost 0 bases, and 11 bases lay between the germline ends. CDR3 DNA sequence: TGTGCCAGCAGCTTAGGGTATGGCGAGAGCACAGATACGCAGTATTTT. Protein: CASSLGYGESTDTQYF.

This clonotype was seen only a few times. The rearrangement links TRBV29-1 to TRBJ2-7; D is perhaps TRBD1 (6 bases). Germline V CDR1 and CDR2: SQVTM, ANQGSEA. This CDR3 has 13 amino acids. The V and J ends lost 7 bases and 0 bases respectively, with 13 bases between them. The CDR3 DNA reads as TGCAGCGGGAGCACACAGGGCTCCTACGAGCAGTACTTC. Translated: CSGSTQGSYEQYF.

This clonotype has at least ten counts. V gene TRBV20-1 combines with J gene TRBJ1-2; TRBD1 aligns across 10 bases. CDR3 length: 12 residues. Trimming at V came to 4 bases and at J to 7 bases, leaving 3 bases not matched to a gene. The germline CDR1 and CDR2 sequences are DFQATT and SNEGSKA (reference sequence). The CDR3 DNA sequence: TGCAGTGCTACTAGGACAGGGGGTGGCTACACCTTC. As protein: CSATRTGGGYTF.

V and J are TRBV5-1 and TRBJ2-5, with a tentative D call TRBD1 (6 bases). CDR1 is SGHRS, CDR2 YFSETQ, per germline. V was trimmed by 2 bases and J by 1 base, leaving 9 bases between them. The CDR3 loop spans 14 amino acids. The CDR3 is CASSFGQLQETQYF. The CDR3 DNA is TGCGCCAGCAGCTTCGGACAGCTCCAAGAGACCCAGTACTTC.

The table lists this clonotype with a few counts. V gene TRBV7-9 combines with J gene TRBJ1-1, with D possibly matching TRBD1 (5 bases). Germline lookup yields CDR1 SEHNR and CDR2 FQNEAQ (reference sequence). This CDR3 spans 14 amino acids. V dropped 5 bases and J dropped 4 bases, with 14 bases sitting between them. CDR3 in amino acids: CASSRDWESTEAFF. DNA of the CDR3: TGTGCCAGCAGCCGGGACTGGGAGAGCACTGAAGCTTTCTTT.

The V and J genes are TRBV7-6 and TRBJ2-7; D call uncertain. The CDR3 sequence is 14 residues long. Trimming stripped 1 base from V and 2 bases from J, with 9 bases between. From germline, CDR1 is SGHVS and CDR2 FNYEAQ. The CDR3 region has the DNA TGTGCCAGCAGCTTAGGTCCCGGAACCTACGAGCAGTACTTC. Its protein is CASSLGPGTYEQYF.

This clonotype was found a few times. The genes are TRBV20-1 and TRBJ2-7, with D possibly TRBD1 on 6 matching bases. This CDR3 is built from 14 residues. Trimming left V 5 bases short and J 6 bases short, with 20 bases between. Germline V gene data show CDR1 as DFQATT and CDR2 as SNEGSKA (reference sequence). Here the CDR3 DNA reads TGCAGTGCTTCGAGGGGGAAGATCGGATTCGAGCAGTACTTC. Encoded protein: CSASRGKIGFEQYF.

This clonotype was recorded at least ten times. The chain couples TRBV9 to TRBJ2-1; D may be TRBD2 (5 bases). CDR3 size: 15 residues. CDR1 and CDR2 (germline): SGDLS, YYNGEE. V lost 0 bases, J lost 2 bases, and 9 bases lay in between. CDR3 sequence reads: CASSVVPSPYNEQFF. CDR3 bases: TGTGCCAGCAGCGTAGTCCCTAGCCCCTACAATGAGCAGTTCTTC.

The sample holds many counts of this clonotype. This chain joins TRBV5-1 and TRBJ2-3, with TRBD2 matching 10 bases. CDR3 size: 16 residues. Germline CDR1 reads SGHRS; CDR2 reads YFSETQ. The junction had 10 bases not matched to a gene; V was cut back by 5 bases and J by 4 bases. CDR3 bases: TGCGCCAGCAGATCGGCTAGCGGGGGTTTGGCAGATACGCAGTATTTT. Its protein is CASRSASGGLADTQYF.

This clonotype has at least ten counts. The chain carries TRBV20-1 and TRBJ2-1; D perhaps matches TRBD2 (5 bases). The CDR3 is 16 amino acids. Germline loops: CDR1 DFQATT, CDR2 SNEGSKA (reference sequence). V was cut by 6 bases and J by 8 bases, with 26 bases left in between. The CDR3 here is CSAVSPSRWTPDEQFF. The CDR3 nucleotides are TGCAGTGCCGTATCCCCTAGCAGGTGGACCCCCGATGAGCAGTTCTTC.

The gene calls are TRBV20-1 and TRBJ1-2, with TRBD1 as a possible D gene (5 bases). Per germline, CDR1 DFQATT and CDR2 SNEGSKA (reference sequence). The CDR3 sequence is 13 residues long. Trimming stripped 1 base from V and 8 bases from J, with 14 bases between. CDR3 loop: CSARVGQGRGYTF. DNA for the CDR3: TGCAGTGCTAGAGTAGGGCAGGGACGCGGCTACACCTTC.

This sequence joins TRBV25-1 and TRBJ1-2, with a possible D match to TRBD1 (6 bases). The V end lost 4 bases, the J end lost 8 bases, and 20 bases lay between the germline ends. This CDR3 comprises 15 residues. CDR1 is MGHDK, CDR2 SYGVNS, per germline. The CDR3 DNA is TGTGCCAGCAGTGCGGCCTCACGAGGGGGGAGCGGCTACACCTTC. Residues: CASSAASRGGSGYTF.

This clonotype was detected only a few times. The V gene is TRBV7-3, the J gene TRBJ1-1; 8 nucleotides agree with TRBD1. V lost 5 bases and J lost 4; bases outside the gene matches: 15. The CDR3 is 17 amino acids. Germline assignment: CDR1 SGHTA and CDR2 FQGTGA. The CDR3 loop reads CASSRSGQTGGSTEAFF. The DNA of the CDR3 is TGTGCCAGCAGCCGTTCGGGGCAAACAGGGGGAAGCACTGAAGCTTTCTTT.

The V call is TRBV7-6, the J call TRBJ2-1; 7 bases are shared with TRBD1. The length of the CDR3 is 14 residues. Germline assignment: CDR1 SGHVS and CDR2 FNYEAQ. The trim removed 3 bases at V and 5 bases at J, leaving 4 bases unmatched. CDR3 region: CASSLAGGDNEQFF. In DNA form, the CDR3 reads TGTGCCAGCAGCTTGGCAGGGGGAGACAATGAGCAGTTCTTC.

The V and J genes are TRBV2 and TRBJ1-2; D not certain. CDR3 length: 14 residues. The V gene lost 3 bases and the J gene lost 8 bases, with 16 bases spanning the gap. The germline gives CDR1 SNHLY, CDR2 FYNNEI. CDR3 region: CASSDSPSRVGYTF. The CDR3 DNA reads as TGTGCCAGCAGTGATTCCCCGTCTCGAGTCGGCTACACCTTC.

This clonotype showed up just a few times. The DNA for the CDR3 is TGTGCCAGCAGACCGAGCGGGAACGAGCGAGATACGCAGTATTTT. The encoded protein is CASRPSGNERDTQYF. The rearrangement joins TRBV3-1 to TRBJ2-3; 7 bases fit TRBD2. The germline gives CDR1 LGHDT, CDR2 YNNKEL (reference sequence). This CDR3 has 15 amino acids. The junction had 11 bases not matched to a gene; V was cut back by 6 bases and J by 5 bases.

This clonotype was recorded a few times. CDR3 in amino acids: CASSQGGRGYEQYF. CDR3 nucleotides: TGTGCCAGCAGCCAAGGGGGCAGGGGCTACGAGCAGTACTTC. The rearrangement joins TRBV3-1 to TRBJ2-7; weak D call: TRBD1 (6 bases). V was cut by 1 base and J by 3 bases, with 10 bases left in between. CDR3 length equals 14 residues. Germline lookup yields CDR1 LGHDT and CDR2 YNNKEL (reference sequence).

This clonotype has only a few counts. The V and J genes are TRBV7-6 and TRBJ2-1, with TRBD2 matching 14 bases. This CDR3 is built from 15 residues. With 5 bases clipped from V and 12 bases from J, the junction kept 9 bases outside the gene matches. The germline gives CDR1 SGHVS, CDR2 FNYEAQ. The CDR3 reads CASSPGLAGAGMQFF. The CDR3 nucleotides are TGTGCCAGCAGCCCGGGACTAGCGGGAGCAGGCATGCAGTTCTTC.